A selection of T cell receptor beta chains follows, all from one sample in a study of shared clonotypes between healthy human individuals. Sequencing was performed with immunoSEQ multiplex PCR; in TCRdb, only in-frame clones are kept and a portion is missing. In the table there are nearly 750,000 clones, over 55% of which are singletons. Sequencing input: memory CD4+ T cells sorted from blood. The receptors originated from a woman between 25 and 40 years old in good health. Each CDR3 is given with its conserved first and last residue. D genes are given only for firm matches. Where a row states a size, it is once, few, many or the class of an expanded clone; other rows omit it.

>NA|TRBJ1-4|TRBV7-8|NA
CASSLRWGATNEKLFF
TGTGCCAGCAGCCTAAGATGGGGCGCAACTAATGAAAAACTGTTTTTT
>NA|TRBJ1-1|TRBV5-4|NA
CASRLLGTNTEAFF
TGTGCCAGCAGGTTGCTGGGAACGAACACTGAAGCTTTCTTT
>NA|TRBJ1-5|TRBV28|NA
CASSLGRLGNQPQHF
TGTGCCAGCAGCCTGGGACGGTTGGGCAATCAGCCCCAGCATTTT
>NA|TRBJ2-7|TRBV30|NA
CAWNRGGAPYEQYF
TGTGCCTGGAACCGGGGCGGCGCCCCCTACGAGCAGTACTTC
>NA|TRBJ2-2|TRBV2|few
CASSERGYTGELFF
TGTGCCAGCAGTGAAAGGGGGTACACCGGGGAGCTGTTTTTT
>TRBD2|TRBJ2-5|TRBV2|NA
CASSPKRELWETQYF
TGTGCCAGCAGTCCTAAGCGGGAGTTATGGGAGACCCAGTACTTC
>NA|TRBJ1-3|TRBV2|NA
CASSEAMGRKSSGNTIYF
TGTGCCAGCAGTGAAGCTATGGGACGGAAGAGCTCTGGAAACACCATATATTTT
>TRBD2|TRBJ2-7|TRBV5-6|NA
CASSRGTSFGFVPYEQYF
TGTGCCAGCAGCCGCGGGACTAGCTTTGGATTTGTACCTTACGAGCAGTACTTC
>NA|TRBJ1-2|TRBV7-9|NA
CASSPFGDGYTF
TGTGCCAGCAGCCCTTTTGGGGATGGCTACACCTTC
>NA|TRBJ2-4|TRBV28|NA
CASSFPLGQHKNIQYF
TGTGCCAGCAGTTTCCCCCTAGGACAGCATAAAAACATTCAGTACTTC
>TRBD1|TRBJ1-1|TRBV2|NA
CASSARQGNTEAFF
TGTGCCAGCAGCGCAAGACAGGGGAACACTGAAGCTTTCTTT
>NA|TRBJ1-1|TRBV6-5|NA
CASIGGKLTEAFF
TGTGCCAGCATAGGAGGGAAACTCACTGAAGCTTTCTTT
>NA|TRBJ1-2|TRBV11-2|NA
CASSPFIRGDGYTF
TGTGCCAGCAGCCCATTTATAAGGGGGGATGGCTACACCTTC
>NA|TRBJ1-1|TRBV18|NA
CASSPSALNTEAFF
TGTGCCAGCTCACCGTCAGCCTTAAACACTGAAGCTTTCTTT
>NA|TRBJ2-3|TRBV19|NA
CASSISGPTDTQYF
TGTGCCAGTAGTATTTCTGGCCCCACAGATACGCAGTATTTT
>NA|TRBJ2-1|TRBV7-3|NA
CASSLTGSALGEQFF
TGTGCCAGCAGCTTAACCGGCTCGGCCCTGGGTGAGCAGTTCTTC
>NA|TRBJ2-5|TRBV30|once
CAGVLKRRGKETQYF
TGTGCCGGGGTTCTCAAGCGGAGGGGGAAAGAGACCCAGTACTTC
>NA|TRBJ2-1|TRBV25-1|few
CASSESTENYNEQFF
TGTGCCAGCAGTGAATCTACGGAGAATTACAATGAGCAGTTCTTC
>TRBD1|TRBJ1-2|TRBV6-1|NA
CASSVGQGGRGYTF
TGTGCCAGCAGTGTCGGACAGGGAGGAAGGGGCTACACCTTC
>NA|TRBJ2-4|TRBV29-1|NA
CSVEVALAKNIQYF
TGCAGCGTTGAAGTTGCGCTAGCCAAAAACATTCAGTACTTC
>TRBD1|TRBJ2-7|TRBV6-5|NA
CASSKPGQYEQYF
TGTGCCAGCAGTAAACCGGGACAGTACGAGCAGTACTTC
>TRBD1|TRBJ1-5|TRBV5-8|NA
CASSHGQGMANQPQHF
TGTGCCAGCAGCCACGGACAGGGAATGGCTAATCAGCCCCAGCATTTT
>TRBD1|TRBJ1-1|TRBV27|NA
CASSFDRERLDTEAFF
TGTGCCAGCAGTTTCGACAGGGAGAGATTAGACACTGAAGCTTTCTTT
>NA|TRBJ2-3|TRBV25-1|many
CASSELGITSPDTQYF
TGTGCCAGCAGTGAACTCGGGATAACCTCCCCCGATACGCAGTATTTT
>NA|TRBJ2-3|TRBV2|NA
CASSAWGIGTDTQYF
TGTGCCAGCAGCGCGTGGGGTATAGGTACAGATACGCAGTATTTT
>NA|TRBJ2-3|TRBV10-1|NA
CASSDAGWEEDTQYF
TGCGCCAGCAGTGATGCAGGGTGGGAGGAAGATACGCAGTATTTT
>NA|TRBJ2-1|TRBV5-1|NA
CASSLEGLQAAAFRYNEQFF
TGCGCCAGCAGCTTGGAAGGTTTACAGGCAGCAGCCTTTAGGTACAATGAGCAGTTCTTC
>NA|TRBJ1-3|TRBV5-1|NA
CASSLAGTSGNTIYF
TGCGCCAGCAGCTTGGCGGGGACCTCTGGAAACACCATATATTTT
>NA|TRBJ1-5|TRBV19|once
CASIHRGASNQPQHF
TGTGCCAGTATTCATCGGGGGGCGAGCAATCAGCCCCAGCATTTT
>NA|TRBJ1-1|TRBV18|NA
CASSYGGEAFF
TGTGCCAGCTCATACGGGGGTGAAGCTTTCTTT
>TRBD1|TRBJ1-1|TRBV28|NA
CASSTRQGGGNTEAFF
TGTGCCAGCAGTACCCGACAGGGAGGCGGGAACACTGAAGCTTTCTTT
>NA|TRBJ2-7|TRBV29-1|NA
CSVLTYEQYF
TGCAGCGTTCTCACCTACGAGCAGTACTTC
>NA|TRBJ2-5|TRBV4-1|NA
CASSQGVRGIQETQYF
TGCGCCAGCAGCCAAGGGGTCAGGGGCATCCAAGAGACCCAGTACTTC
>TRBD1|TRBJ2-7|TRBV27|NA
CASSRPQGASYEQYF
TGTGCCAGCAGCCGTCCCCAGGGGGCATCCTACGAGCAGTACTTC
>TRBD1|TRBJ1-2|TRBV28|NA
CASTSGQDYGYTF
TGTGCCAGCACCTCAGGACAGGACTATGGCTACACCTTC